Listed here is a single T cell receptor beta chain. Authors' data handling: Amplification from reference gene primers served as the basis for estimated nucleated cell counts. Here immunoSEQ multiplex PCR was the method, and the copy in TCRdb shows in-frame clones only, minus some. That table is the source of V, J and clone size, and D and trimming were worked out from the DNA. The sample shows 110,000 or so clones, roughly 88% of them seen only once. This specimen belongs to a study of blood T cell repertoires in COVID-19. Study details: The United States, Italy and Spain were the sources of the acute and convalescent COVID-19 samples. Sample material is recorded as cDNA or gDNA derived from T cells, B-cell-depleted T cells, or PBMCs.

The specimen was peripheral blood. The source of this sequence is a woman in her sixties or seventies who had recovered from COVID-19.

CDR3 coding DNA: TGTGCCAGCAGCTTGGGGGCCTATGGCTACACCTTC. Translated: CASSLGAYGYTF. This sequence joins TRBV5-6 and TRBJ1-2; D not resolved. Per germline, CDR1 SGHDT and CDR2 YYEEEE. V gave up 0 bases and J gave up 4 bases, with 4 bases separating them. The CDR3 runs to 12 residues.